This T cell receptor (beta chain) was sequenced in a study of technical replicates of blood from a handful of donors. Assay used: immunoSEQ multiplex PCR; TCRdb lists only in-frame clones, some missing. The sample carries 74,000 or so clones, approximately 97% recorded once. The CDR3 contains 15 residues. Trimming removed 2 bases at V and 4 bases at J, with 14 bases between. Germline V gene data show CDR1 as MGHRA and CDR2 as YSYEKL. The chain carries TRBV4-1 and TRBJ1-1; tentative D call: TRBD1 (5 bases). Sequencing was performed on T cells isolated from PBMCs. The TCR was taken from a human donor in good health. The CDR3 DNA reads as TGCGCCAGCAGCCAACCTTTCAGGGTGGGCACTGAAGCTTTCTTT. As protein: CASSQPFRVGTEAFF.